This TCR beta chain was found in a study of blood T cell repertoires in COVID-19. Study summary: In each case, the material was cDNA or gDNA derived from T cells, B-cell-depleted T cells, or PBMCs.

Original handling: The authors estimated nucleated cell counts from reference gene primer amplification. Using immunoSEQ multiplex PCR, the repertoire was profiled, and TCRdb retains in-frame clones only, with some absent. The V and J calls and the clone size are those of that table, but D and trimming were determined from the DNA. This sample has 35,000 to 40,000 clones, with roughly 89% found just once. V shed 2 bases and J shed 0 bases, with 9 bases lying between them. CDR1 SGHKS and CDR2 YYEKEE come from the germline V gene (reference sequence). This CDR3 has 15 amino acids. The sequence was collected from a human donor in a cohort sampled during active COVID-19. The chain recombines TRBV5-5 with TRBJ1-5; the D is unclear. Sequenced input: peripheral blood. The CDR3 here is CASSFEEYSNQPQHF. As DNA, the CDR3 is TGTGCCAGCAGCTTTGAAGAGTATAGCAATCAGCCCCAGCATTTT.